This TCR beta chain emerged from a study of cytomegalovirus exposure and HLA in healthy donors. Primers: 60 Vbeta forward and 13 Jbeta reverse. Sequencing was performed with immunoSEQ multiplex PCR; in TCRdb, only in-frame clones are kept and a portion is missing. The data contain 100,000 to 150,000 clones, about two thirds of them seen just once; the ten biggest clones take up roughly 2.7%. V dropped 0 bases and J dropped 5 bases, with 13 bases sitting between them. Per the germline V gene, CDR1 is MNHEY and CDR2 is SVGAGI. The CDR3 runs 15 residues. The rearrangement uses TRBV6-5 and TRBJ1-2; D perhaps matches TRBD1 (6 bases). The sequenced sample was PBMCs. The clonotype originates from a woman aged 60-70 years in good health and CMV-seropositive. CDR3 sequence (DNA): TGTGCCAGCAGTTACTCGTACAGGGAGGGTTATGGCTACACCTTC. Translation gives CASSYSYREGYGYTF.